One sample yielded the 16 T cell receptor beta chains listed below, sequenced in a study of PD-1 blockade in classical Hodgkin lymphoma. Time point described: cycle 4 day 1 (C4D1), after five to seven weeks of nivolumab. Brentuximab vedotin exposure varied, and every patient relapsed after autologous stem cell transplantation. Thawed PBMCs supplied CD8+ T cells via magnetic negative selection. Sequencing used immunoSEQ multiplex PCR; TCRdb keeps in-frame clones, though not all of them. Seen here are approximately 4,900 clones, less than 75% observed once, and the top ten hold about 26%. Source: CD8+ T cells from blood, taken before the fourth cycle of nivolumab. All receptors derive from a human donor with classical Hodgkin lymphoma.

The chain is built from TRBV4-2 and TRBJ2-5; D is unresolved. Trimming left V 1 base short and J 1 base short, with 4 bases between. Germline-derived CDR1 and CDR2 are LGHNA and YNFKEQ. The CDR3 totals 13 residues. As DNA, the CDR3 is TGTGCCAGCAGCCAAGCTCTCCAAGAGACCCAGTACTTC. Its translation: CASSQALQETQYF.

This clone has a handful of counts. This sequence joins TRBV5-4 and TRBJ2-7; TRBD2 matches 9 bases. The V gene's germline CDR1 is SGHNT and CDR2 YYREEE (reference sequence). Trimming at V came to 5 bases and at J to 3 bases, leaving 9 bases not matched to a gene. The CDR3 totals 15 residues. The CDR3 sequence: CASSELSSGVYEQYF. The CDR3 DNA is TGTGCCAGCAGTGAACTGTCTAGCGGGGTCTACGAGCAGTACTTC.

This clone was counted between two and nine times. The chain joins TRBV6-1 to TRBJ2-2; 11 positions match TRBD1. The CDR3 extends over 15 amino acids. Germline CDR1 is MNHNS and CDR2 is SASEGT. V lost 5 bases to trimming and J lost 6 bases; unmatched junction nucleotides: 5. The CDR3 reads CASSTMGQGAGELFF. The CDR3, as DNA: TGTGCCAGCAGTACTATGGGACAGGGGGCCGGGGAGCTGTTTTTT.

The rearrangement uses TRBV5-8 and TRBJ2-3; D perhaps matches TRBD2 (5 bases). The V end was cut by 0 bases, the J end by 9 bases, with 17 bases between. The germline V gene encodes CDR1 SGHTS and CDR2 YDEGEE. The CDR3 sequence is 15 residues long. The CDR3 region has the DNA TGTGCCAGCAGCTTGGTTGCGGGCGCCTTGCCGACGCAGTATTTT. Translated, it gives CASSLVAGALPTQYF.

The V and J genes are TRBV6-5 and TRBJ1-1; D might be TRBD1 (5 bases). Per germline, CDR1 MNHEY and CDR2 SVGAGI. The V gene lost 5 bases and the J gene lost 2 bases, with 12 bases spanning the gap. The CDR3 contains 14 residues. CDR3 sequence (DNA): TGTGCCAGCAGTGAGACAGAAATTAACACTGAAGCTTTCTTT. Translated, it gives CASSETEINTEAFF.

The chain has TRBV19 and TRBJ1-4; no definite D call. V lost 8 bases and J 2 bases, leaving 12 bases between the germline ends. The CDR3 is 14 amino acids. Germline CDR1 is LNHDA and CDR2 is SQIVND (reference sequence). The DNA for the CDR3 is TGTGCCAGTGCCCCTCGGACGACTAATGAAAAACTGTTTTTT. It translates to CASAPRTTNEKLFF. The whole variable domain, remainder taken from reference TRBV19 and TRBJ1-4, is DGGITQSPKYLFRKEGQNVTLSCEQNLNHDAMYWYRQDPGQGLRLIYYSQIVNDFQKGDIAEGYSVSREKKESFPLTVTSAQKNPTAFYLCASAPRTTNEKLFFGSGTQLSVL.

The chain carries TRBV5-1 and TRBJ2-1; no definite D call. CDR3 length: 14 amino acids. The germline V gene has CDR1 SGHRS and CDR2 YFSETQ. With 2 bases removed from V and 0 bases from J, the gap between germline ends came to 6 bases. The CDR3 bases are TGCGCCAGCAGCTTTTCCATCTCCTACAATGAGCAGTTCTTC. Translated: CASSFSISYNEQFF.

The chain joins TRBV13 to TRBJ2-3; D perhaps matches TRBD1 (6 bases). Trimming took 2 bases from V and 0 from J, leaving 15 bases between them. CDR1 is PRHDT and CDR2 is FYEKMQ in the germline V gene (reference sequence). This CDR3 has 17 amino acids. Written as DNA, the CDR3 is TGTGCCAGCAGCTTATCGAGGACAGAAGGGAGCACAGATACGCAGTATTTT. This gives the protein CASSLSRTEGSTDTQYF.

This sequence joins TRBV13 and TRBJ1-2; no reliable D call. This CDR3 spans 14 amino acids. The germline gives CDR1 PRHDT, CDR2 FYEKMQ (reference sequence). With 6 bases removed from V and 4 bases from J, the gap between germline ends came to 15 bases. CDR3 DNA: TGTGCCAGCAGTTTCGGCTCAGAGTCCTATGGCTACACCTTC. Translation: CASSFGSESYGYTF.

This clone was seen only a few times. This sequence joins TRBV7-9 and TRBJ1-1; D is unresolved. CDR3 length: 12 amino acids. CDR1 and CDR2 from the germline V gene are SEHNR and FQNEAQ (reference sequence). Trimming shortened V by 4 bases and J by 5 bases, and 8 bases separated the two germline ends. The CDR3 region is CASSSQWTEAFF. CDR3 DNA: TGTGCCAGCAGCTCACAATGGACTGAAGCTTTCTTT.

This clone was recorded once. The rearrangement uses TRBV2 and TRBJ2-7; 8 bases align to TRBD1. In germline, CDR1 is SNHLY, CDR2 FYNNEI. This CDR3 has 15 amino acids. Unmatched junction bases numbered 15, after V lost 9 bases and J lost 5 bases. The CDR3 spells CASSQGDRYMHEQYF. CDR3 sequence (DNA): TGTGCCAGTTCCCAAGGGGACAGGTATATGCACGAGCAGTACTTC.

This sequence joins TRBV27 and TRBJ1-6; D is uncertain. Germline loops: CDR1 MNHEY, CDR2 SMNVEV (reference sequence). The CDR3 has 17 residues. V was clipped by 0 bases and J by 8 bases, with 17 bases between them. CDR3 sequence (DNA): TGTGCCAGCAGTTTATCCCCGGGTTCTCGGTGGGATTCACCCCTCCACTTT. Translating it yields CASSLSPGSRWDSPLHF.

This clone occurred a few times. The chain is built from TRBV27 and TRBJ2-7; 9 bases match TRBD2. The CDR3 runs 15 residues. In germline, CDR1 is MNHEY, CDR2 SMNVEV (reference sequence). With V trimmed by 0 bases and J by 4 bases, 4 bases remained unmatched. The CDR3 DNA reads as TGTGCCAGCAGTTTATCGGGGCTAGCGGGGTACGAGCAGTACTTC. Its translation is CASSLSGLAGYEQYF.

The J gene is TRBJ2-3, the V gene TRBV27; 7 nucleotides align to TRBD2. The CDR3 is 16 residues long. Losses at the gene ends were 4 bases for V and 5 bases for J; bases not matched to a gene: 12. Germline V CDR1 and CDR2: MNHEY, SMNVEV (reference sequence). CDR3 DNA: TGTGCCAGCAGTTCCGCAGGACTAGAATCGATAGATACGCAGTATTTT. Amino acid sequence: CASSSAGLESIDTQYF.

V and J are TRBV27 and TRBJ2-2, with 10 bases that match TRBD1. Germline lookup yields CDR1 MNHEY and CDR2 SMNVEV (reference sequence). There are 17 residues in the CDR3. The trim removed 1 base at V and 1 base at J, leaving 3 bases unmatched. The DNA of the CDR3 is TGTGCCAGCAGTTTATGGGGACAGGGGTGGAACACCGGGGAGCTGTTTTTT. Residues: CASSLWGQGWNTGELFF.

The chain uses TRBV2 and TRBJ1-1; no reliable D call. Per the germline V gene, CDR1 is SNHLY and CDR2 is FYNNEI. V lost 2 bases and J lost 2, with 21 bases in between. The CDR3 runs 18 residues. CDR3 nucleotides: TGTGCCAGCAGTGAATATAGGAGGGTCCAGGCGTTAAACACTGAAGCTTTCTTT. This sequence encodes CASSEYRRVQALNTEAFF.